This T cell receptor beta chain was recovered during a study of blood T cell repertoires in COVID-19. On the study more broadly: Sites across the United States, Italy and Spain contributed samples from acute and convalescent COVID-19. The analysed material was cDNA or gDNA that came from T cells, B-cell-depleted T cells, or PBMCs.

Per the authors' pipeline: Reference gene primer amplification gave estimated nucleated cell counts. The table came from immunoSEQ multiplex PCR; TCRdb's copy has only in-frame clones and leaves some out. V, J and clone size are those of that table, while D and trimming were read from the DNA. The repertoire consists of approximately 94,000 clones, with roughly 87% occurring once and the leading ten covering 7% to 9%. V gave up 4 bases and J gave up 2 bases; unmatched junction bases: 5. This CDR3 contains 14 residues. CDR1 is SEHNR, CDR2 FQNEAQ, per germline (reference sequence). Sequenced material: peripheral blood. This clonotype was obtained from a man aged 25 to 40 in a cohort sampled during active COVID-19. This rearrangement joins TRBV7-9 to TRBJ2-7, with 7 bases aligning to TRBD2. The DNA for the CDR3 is TGTGCCAGCAGCTCTGGGGGAGGGGCCTACGAGCAGTACTTC. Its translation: CASSSGGGAYEQYF. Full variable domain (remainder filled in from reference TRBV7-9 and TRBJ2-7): DTGVSQNPRHKITKRGQNVTFRCDPISEHNRLYWYRQTLGQGPEFLTYFQNEAQLEKSRLLSDRFSAERPKGSFSTLEIQRTEQGDSAMYLCASSSGGGAYEQYFGPGTRLTVT.